This T cell receptor (beta chain) appears in the sequencing data of a study of shared clonotypes between healthy human individuals. Study results and caveats: Relative to memory subsets, naive subsets generally showed larger estimated richness. Some clonotypes were shared by all four sorted-subset donors, while others were not shared. The non-shared ones had lower generation probabilities than the shared ones.

Running of the assay took place at deep level. The assay was immunoSEQ multiplex PCR, and TCRdb's table has in-frame clones only and misses some. The table has hundreds of thousands of clones, around 72% seen once. Germline V gene sequence: CDR1 MDHEN, CDR2 SYDVKM. V shed 3 bases and J shed 6 bases, with 9 bases lying between them. The CDR3 covers 13 residues. For this clone: The antigen is undetermined.

The clonotype was recovered from a woman aged 25 to 45 in good health. The gene calls are TRBV28 and TRBJ1-5; D might be TRBD1 (5 bases). The sample comprised memory CD4+ T cells sorted from blood. Subset described: CD45RA-negative fraction. The CDR3 region is CASSFFGAQPQHF. The CDR3 DNA reads TGTGCCAGCAGTTTCTTCGGGGCTCAGCCCCAGCATTTT.